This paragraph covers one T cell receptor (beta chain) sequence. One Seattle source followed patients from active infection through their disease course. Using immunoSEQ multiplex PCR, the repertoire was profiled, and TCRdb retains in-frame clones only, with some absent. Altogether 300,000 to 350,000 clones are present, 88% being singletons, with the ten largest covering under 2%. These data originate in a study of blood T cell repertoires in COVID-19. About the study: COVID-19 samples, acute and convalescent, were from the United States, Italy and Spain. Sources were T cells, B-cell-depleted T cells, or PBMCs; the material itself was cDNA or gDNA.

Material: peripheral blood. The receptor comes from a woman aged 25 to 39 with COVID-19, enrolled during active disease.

The CDR3 DNA sequence: TGTGCCAGCAGGGGACGGGACAGGTCCTCGTATAACTATGGCTACACCTTC. Translation: CASRGRDRSSYNYGYTF. The chain is built from TRBV27 and TRBJ1-2, with 8 bases that match TRBD1. J was trimmed by 1 base and V by 6 bases; bases with no gene match: 13. Germline CDR1 is MNHEY and CDR2 is SMNVEV (reference sequence). The CDR3 is made up of 17 amino acids.